Shown below are 16 T cell receptor beta chains from a single sample sequenced in a study of blood T cell repertoires in COVID-19. The method was immunoSEQ multiplex PCR; TCRdb's version includes in-frame clones alone and lacks a portion of them. The repertoire holds around 250,000 clones, with about 86% as singletons. The source material was PBMCs or T cells enriched from blood (not recorded which). The origin of the receptors is a man aged 25 to 40 with acute COVID-19.

The chain uses TRBV28 and TRBJ1-1, with TRBD1 matching over 8 bases. The trim removed 5 bases at V and 2 bases at J, leaving 7 bases unmatched. Germline V CDR1 and CDR2: MDHEN, SYDVKM. The CDR3 spans 15 residues. This chain's CDR3 is CASSDYRGGNTEAFF. CDR3 sequence (DNA): TGTGCCAGCAGTGACTACAGGGGGGGAAACACTGAAGCTTTCTTT.

This clone was seen a handful of times. At one of its ends the junction is not consistent with the germline gene, which may arise from a read error. The rearrangement joins TRBV5-1 to TRBJ1-4, with 9 positions matching TRBD1. The CDR3 contains 14 residues. Germline lookup yields CDR1 SGHRS and CDR2 YFSETQ. For the CDR3, the DNA is TGTGCCAGCAGCTTGACAGGGGGTAATGAAAAACTGTTTTTT. Translating gives CASSLTGGNEKLFF.

V and J are TRBV7-6 and TRBJ2-5, with 10 positions matching TRBD1. Trimming took 4 bases from V and 5 from J; bases not matched to a gene: 7. Germline V CDR1 and CDR2: SGHVS, FNYEAQ. The length of the CDR3 is 15 residues. Here the CDR3 DNA reads TGTGCCAGCAGCTCGGGACAGGGGATAAAGGAGACCCAGTACTTC. Its translation: CASSSGQGIKETQYF.

CDR3 region: CASSSDSIAKNIQYF. In DNA, the CDR3 is TGTGCCAGCAGCTCTGACAGTATAGCCAAAAACATTCAGTACTTC. This chain uses TRBV11-3 with TRBJ2-4, with D perhaps TRBD1 (5 bases). Trimming stripped 4 bases from V and 0 bases from J, with 10 bases between. The CDR3 extends over 15 amino acids. Per the germline V gene, CDR1 is SGHNT and CDR2 is YENEEA.

V usage is TRBV28 and J usage is TRBJ1-5; D is perhaps TRBD1 (5 bases). The V gene's germline CDR1 is MDHEN and CDR2 SYDVKM. V lost 5 bases and J lost 9, with 8 bases in between. This CDR3 contains 11 residues. The CDR3 nucleotides read TGTGCCAGCAGTAGCGGGACGCCCCAGCATTTT. Encoded protein: CASSSGTPQHF.

The rearrangement uses TRBV6-2 or TRBV6-3 and TRBJ2-1, with D possibly matching TRBD1 (6 bases). The CDR3 runs to 15 residues. The germline V gene encodes CDR1 MNHEY and CDR2 SVGEGT. The V gene lost 1 base and the J gene lost 0 bases, with 7 bases spanning the gap. In DNA, the CDR3 is TGTGCCAGCAGTTACTTAGGGGGCTCCTACAATGAGCAGTTCTTC. As protein: CASSYLGGSYNEQFF.

The genes are TRBV15 and TRBJ1-1, with D unclear. In germline, CDR1 is LNHNV, CDR2 YYDKDF (reference sequence). The CDR3 consists of 13 residues. V was clipped by 5 bases and J by 0 bases, with 7 bases between them. CDR3: CATSGQMNTEAFF. The CDR3 DNA reads as TGTGCCACCAGCGGGCAGATGAACACTGAAGCTTTCTTT.

CDR3 amino acids: CAWATFRGARGTEAFF. The CDR3 nucleotides read TGTGCCTGGGCCACCTTTCGGGGGGCGCGTGGCACTGAAGCTTTCTTT. J is TRBJ1-1 and V is TRBV30; maybe TRBD1 (6 bases). This CDR3 is built from 16 residues. Per the germline V gene, CDR1 is GTSNPN and CDR2 is SVGIG (reference sequence). Deletions cut 5 bases from V and 4 bases from J, with 23 bases between.

V usage is TRBV11-2 and J usage is TRBJ1-1; the D is unclear. The CDR3 loop spans 14 amino acids. The V gene lost 1 base and the J gene lost 11 bases, with 17 bases spanning the gap. Germline CDR1 is SGHAT and CDR2 is FQNNGV. The CDR3 sequence: CASSLVGLNGGAFF. CDR3 DNA sequence: TGTGCCAGCAGCTTAGTCGGACTCAACGGTGGCGCTTTCTTT.

V and J are TRBV5-5 and TRBJ2-3; D gene unclear. V was pared by 4 bases and J by 3 bases, with 3 bases between. This CDR3 contains 11 residues. Germline CDR1 SGHKS, CDR2 YYEKEE (reference sequence). CDR3 loop: CASSLTDTQYF. DNA of the CDR3: TGTGCCAGCAGCCTTACAGATACGCAGTATTTT.

The chain couples TRBV13 to TRBJ1-5, with unresolved D. CDR3 length: 15 residues. V was shortened by 1 base and J by 2 bases, with 9 bases between the two germline ends. The germline gives CDR1 PRHDT, CDR2 FYEKMQ (reference sequence). CDR3 loop: CASSLAGDRNQPQHF. The CDR3 coding sequence is TGTGCCAGCAGCTTAGCAGGCGACCGCAATCAGCCCCAGCATTTT.

The chain employs TRBV5-1 and TRBJ1-4; TRBD1 matches 8 bases. The CDR3 has 16 amino acids. CDR1 is SGHRS and CDR2 is YFSETQ in the germline V gene. The V gene end was trimmed by 4 bases and the J gene end by 0 bases; junction bases not matched to a gene: 5. The CDR3 reads CASSGQGAATNEKLFF. CDR3 DNA: TGCGCCAGCAGCGGACAGGGCGCTGCAACTAATGAAAAACTGTTTTTT.

V is TRBV6-1 and J is TRBJ2-7; 7 positions match TRBD2. J was trimmed by 5 bases and V by 3 bases; bases with no gene match: 7. This CDR3 contains 14 residues. The V gene's germline CDR1 is MNHNS and CDR2 SASEGT. The CDR3 DNA reads TGTGCCAGCAGTGAGTCCGGGGGGAGGAACGAGCAGTACGTC. Its protein is CASSESGGRNEQYV.

The chain links TRBV5-4 to TRBJ1-3; D gene uncertain. Trimming shortened V by 0 bases and J by 2 bases, and 9 bases separated the two germline ends. The CDR3 is 15 amino acids. From germline, CDR1 is SGHNT and CDR2 YYREEE (reference sequence). DNA of the CDR3: TGTGCCAGCAGCTTGGTGGCGGGTCCTGGAAACACCATATATTTT. It codes for CASSLVAGPGNTIYF. Looking up the rest from reference TRBV5-4 and TRBJ1-3 gives the full variable domain: ETGVTQSPTHLIKTRGQQVTLRCSSQSGHNTVSWYQQALGQGPQFIFQYYREEENGRGNFPPRFSGLQFPNYSSELNVNALELDDSALYLCASSLVAGPGNTIYFGEGSWLTVV.

The chain employs TRBV4-3 and TRBJ1-1; 8 nucleotides line up with TRBD1. Looked up from germline, CDR1 is LGHNA and CDR2 is YSLEER. This CDR3 is built from 17 residues. V dropped 1 base and J dropped 4; count of bases not matched to a gene: 11. The CDR3 DNA is TGCGCCAGCAGCCAAGCCTACAGGGGGATCCTTGGCACTGAAGCTTTCTTT. Its protein is CASSQAYRGILGTEAFF.

This clone was counted only a few times. The chain links TRBV25-1 to TRBJ2-2; no definite D call. The CDR3 extends over 15 amino acids. CDR1 is MGHDK, CDR2 SYGVNS, per germline. V lost 0 bases, J lost 3 bases, and 8 bases lay in between. CDR3 region: CASSEYFADTGELFF. The CDR3 coding sequence is TGTGCCAGCAGTGAATATTTCGCGGACACCGGGGAGCTGTTTTTT. Combining the CDR3 with reference TRBV25-1 and TRBJ2-2 gives the whole variable domain EADIYQTPRYLVIGTGKKITLECSQTMGHDKMYWYQQDPGMELHLIHYSYGVNSTEKGDLSSESTVSRIRTEHFPLTLESARPSHTSQYLCASSEYFADTGELFFGEGSRLTVL.